The TCR beta chain described here comes from a study of neurological immune-mediated disorders. The CDR3 is 15 residues long. CDR1 is SGDLS and CDR2 is YYNGEE in the germline V gene. The germline V and J ends were trimmed by 0 bases and 0 bases, with 7 bases remaining between them. This clonotype was observed many times. TCRdb redid the calling of the 5' RACE reads with MiXCR, one entry per CDR3 protein. In the table there are tens of thousands of distinct CDR3 sequences, 13% to 15% of which are singletons. This TCR came from a woman in her forties or fifties with HTLV-1-associated myelopathy (HAM/TSP). V usage is TRBV9 and J usage is TRBJ2-1, with a weak D call TRBD2 (5 bases). Specimen: PBMCs. The CDR3 coding sequence is TGTGCCAGCAGCGTAGGAGGGCACTCCTACAATGAGCAGTTCTTC. Translated, it gives CASSVGGHSYNEQFF.